Following are 4 T cell receptor beta chains from one sample sequenced in a study of cytomegalovirus exposure and HLA in healthy donors (dated by TCRdb to 2015 to 2018). Libraries were made using the immunoSEQ multiplex PCR assay. For the multiplex PCR, a mixture combining 60 forward primers for TCR Vbeta segments and 13 reverse primers for TCR Jbeta segments was used. TCRdb retrieved this table from immuneACCESS and kept in-frame rearrangements only. Not all clones are present; in checked studies, unresolved V genes account for under half, and no reason is known for the remainder. This sample holds over 100,000 clones; over 75% were observed only once. Of the sample, approximately 4.2% is held by the ten largest clones. Sequenced input: PBMCs. All receptors come from a male donor in good health and CMV-seropositive.

The V gene is TRBV7-8, the J gene TRBJ2-7; TRBD1 might be the D (6 bases). With 5 bases removed from V and 5 bases from J, the gap between germline ends came to 7 bases. Germline CDR1 reads SGHVS; CDR2 reads FQNEAQ. This CDR3 spans 11 amino acids. The CDR3 DNA sequence: TGTGCCAGCAGCCCAGGGGACGAGCAGTACTTC. It codes for CASSPGDEQYF.

This clone was detected a few times. The chain recombines TRBV6-1 with TRBJ2-7; D ambiguous. The CDR3 loop spans 14 amino acids. Germline CDR1 MNHNS, CDR2 SASEGT. V shed 3 bases and J shed 4 bases, with 13 bases lying between them. DNA for the CDR3: TGTGCCAGCAGTGATTCAGGTGCTGGATACGAGCAGTACTTC. Residues: CASSDSGAGYEQYF.

This sequence joins TRBV2 and TRBJ2-3, with TRBD1 matching 10 bases. Germline V CDR1 and CDR2: SNHLY, FYNNEI. The CDR3 totals 14 residues. The J segment lost 6 bases and the V segment lost 5 bases, leaving 5 bases of the junction unmatched. DNA of the CDR3: TGTGCCAGCAGTACCGGGACAGGGGCCGATACGCAGTATTTT. Protein sequence: CASSTGTGADTQYF.

The CDR3 nucleotides read TGTGCCAGCAGTATGGACAGCGGCAATCAGCCCCAGCATTTT. This translates into CASSMDSGNQPQHF. The chain links TRBV27 to TRBJ1-5, with D possibly being TRBD1 (6 bases). From germline, CDR1 is MNHEY and CDR2 SMNVEV (reference sequence). V shed 5 bases and J shed 2 bases, with 10 bases lying between them. The CDR3 contains 14 residues.